This T cell receptor (beta chain) was retrieved from a study of shared clonotypes between healthy human individuals. Overall study findings and caveats: Read depth was anticipated to influence clonotype sharing among donors. Sampling used blood alone; tissue repertoires probably differ.

Of note for this clone: Its cognate antigen is unknown.

The V end lost 8 bases, the J end lost 0 bases, and 16 bases lay between the germline ends. The CDR3 spans 16 residues. Per germline, CDR1 LGHNA and CDR2 YSLEER. Deep-level assay runs were performed. In the source study's methods: ImmunoSEQ supplied junction-only sequences lacking quality scores, so filtering was different. Measured with immunoSEQ multiplex PCR; TCRdb has only the in-frame clones, and not every one. V and J calls and clone size are those listed in that table; D and trimming were worked out from the DNA. Of 1 million to 1.3 million clones listed, around 78% were seen once; the top ten hold around 0.6%.

This receptor was obtained from a man between 18 and 29 years old in good health. Some clones in this sample may be carry-over from other donors' samples. The rearrangement links TRBV4-3 to TRBJ1-4, with D tentatively TRBD1 (5 bases). Sequencing was done on a sample of memory CD4+ T cells from PBMCs. Subset in this sample: CD45RA-negative fraction. CDR3 region: CASRRLTGTTNEKLFF. DNA for the CDR3: TGCGCCAGCCGGAGACTTACAGGAACAACTAATGAAAAACTGTTTTTT.